These 27 T cell receptor beta chains share one sample of origin, sequenced in a study of blood T cells in healthy people across ages. Together with a sample-barcoded 5' primer, a J-beta primer mix was included in a second PCR lasting about 7 to 11 cycles. Each CDR3 protein gets one entry after TCRdb re-called the 5' RACE reads with MiXCR. The table shows 1.5 million to 2 million distinct CDR3 sequences, with over 25% occurring only once. The source material was blood. These receptors were obtained from a woman aged 25 to 39 in good health.

This clonotype was detected many times. The chain combines TRBV5-1 with TRBJ2-7; D is perhaps TRBD1 or TRBD2 (5 bases each). The CDR3 is 14 amino acids. Germline V gives CDR1 SGHRS, CDR2 YFSETQ. Trimming shortened V by 4 bases and J by 0 bases, and 11 bases separated the two germline ends. DNA for the CDR3: TGCGCCAGCAGCCTTGGGGACGACTCCTACGAGCAGTACTTC. Protein product: CASSLGDDSYEQYF.

To note about this clonotype: One end of the junction fails to match germline, which may point to a read error. The chain combines TRBV7-2 with TRBJ2-7; TRBD1 might be the D (5 bases). In germline, CDR1 is SGHTA, CDR2 FQGNSA. The CDR3 runs 14 residues. The CDR3 is CASSFDRRSNEEYF. As DNA, the CDR3 is TGTGCCAGCAGCTTCGACAGAAGATCGAACGAGGAGTACTTC.

The V and J genes are TRBV28 and TRBJ2-7; D may be TRBD1 or TRBD2 (5 bases each). The CDR3 runs 16 residues. V was pared by 4 bases and J by 9 bases, with 25 bases between. Germline CDR1 is MDHEN and CDR2 is SYDVKM. CDR3 nucleotides: TGTGCCAGCAGTTCAAACCCAGCGGCAGCTCTAAGGGGGCAGTACTTC. Protein product: CASSSNPAAALRGQYF.

This clonotype was recorded a few times. This chain links TRBV20-1 with TRBJ2-2; 8 bases are shared with TRBD2. V trimming: 1 base; J trimming: 0 bases; junction bases outside the gene matches: 4. The CDR3 covers 16 residues. Per the germline V gene, CDR1 is DFQATT and CDR2 is SNEGSKA (reference sequence). CDR3 protein: CSARAAAGANTGELFF. CDR3 in DNA: TGCAGTGCTAGAGCCGCAGCGGGAGCGAACACCGGGGAGCTGTTTTTT.

This clonotype was counted at least ten times. The chain joins TRBV11-2 to TRBJ2-7, with D possibly being TRBD1 or TRBD2 (5 bases each). Trimming shortened V by 5 bases and J by 3 bases, and 17 bases separated the two germline ends. CDR3 length: 15 residues. Germline CDR1 reads SGHAT; CDR2 reads FQNNGV. CDR3 sequence: CASSPGTLSGYEQYF. In DNA, the CDR3 is TGTGCCAGCAGCCCCGGGACCCTCAGCGGCTACGAGCAGTACTTC.

The chain couples TRBV12-5 to TRBJ2-1, with D possibly matching TRBD2 (6 bases). V was trimmed by 5 bases and J by 2 bases, leaving 13 bases between them. Germline V lookup: CDR1 LGHNT, CDR2 FRNRAP. The length of the CDR3 is 15 residues. The CDR3 spells CASGPPSVAYNEQFF. CDR3 coding DNA: TGTGCTAGTGGTCCTCCTAGCGTGGCCTACAATGAGCAGTTCTTC.

This clonotype was observed at least ten times. Germline is not matched at one junction end, which may reflect a read error. The chain couples TRBV5-1 to TRBJ2-3; 8 bases are a match to TRBD1. Germline values: CDR1 SGHRS, CDR2 YFSETQ. The CDR3 runs 13 residues. CDR3 amino acids: CASRQGSTDTQYF. The CDR3 coding sequence is TGTGCCAGCAGACAGGGGAGCACAGATACGCAGTATTTT.

The chain recombines TRBV20-1 with TRBJ2-4; TRBD2 agrees at 7 bases. The germline CDR1 and CDR2 sequences are DFQATT and SNEGSKA (reference sequence). Trimming at V came to 7 bases and at J to 13 bases, leaving 25 bases not matched to a gene. CDR3 length: 16 amino acids. CDR3 amino acids: CSVLVRLGGSYNEQYF. CDR3 nucleotide sequence: TGCAGTGTCCTAGTGCGCCTGGGGGGGTCCTACAATGAGCAGTACTTC.

Only a few counts were recorded for this clonotype. The V gene is TRBV20-1, the J gene TRBJ1-4, with D unclear. The germline V gene encodes CDR1 DFQATT and CDR2 SNEGSKA (reference sequence). The CDR3 runs to 14 residues. Between the trimmed V and J ends, which lost 0 bases and 6 bases, there was a span of 11 bases. The CDR3 DNA follows: TGCAGTGCTAGAGATCGGGTAAAGGATGAAAAACTGTTTTTT. Its translation: CSARDRVKDEKLFF.

The V and J genes are TRBV12-3 or TRBV12-4 and TRBJ1-1, with TRBD1 identical over 8 bases. This CDR3 comprises 18 residues. V was clipped by 4 bases and J by 3 bases; unmatched bases: 16. The CDR3 nucleotides are TGTGCCAGCAGTTCAAGTAGCTACGGACAGGGCTGGGACACTGAAGCTTTCTTT. It codes for CASSSSSYGQGWDTEAFF.

A word on this clonotype: A read error may explain this, as a much larger clone is one base away. The genes are TRBV11-1 and TRBJ2-5, with D maybe TRBD1 (5 bases). The CDR3 covers 13 residues. Germline V gene lookup returns CDR1 SGHAT and CDR2 FQDESV (reference sequence). CDR3 region: CVSSLETEETQYF. CDR3 DNA sequence: TGTGTCAGCAGCTTAGAGACAGAAGAGACCCAGTACTTC.

V usage is TRBV12-3 or TRBV12-4 and J usage is TRBJ2-3; TRBD1 matches at 8 bases. The length of the CDR3 is 16 residues. Germline trimming cut 3 bases from V and 4 bases from J; bases unmatched to any gene: 9. In DNA, the CDR3 is TGTGCCAGCAGTTTGGGCAGGGGGCCTTTGGCAGATACGCAGTATTTT. Its protein is CASSLGRGPLADTQYF.

J is TRBJ1-4 and V is TRBV24-1; D unresolved. Trimming pared 4 bases from V and 7 bases from J, leaving 15 bases between. Germline V gene lookup returns CDR1 KGHDR and CDR2 SFDVKD. The CDR3 sequence is 15 residues long. The CDR3 spells CATSDDAWQSEKLFF. The CDR3 DNA reads as TGTGCCACCAGTGACGACGCCTGGCAGTCTGAAAAACTGTTTTTT.

V gene TRBV5-1 combines with J gene TRBJ2-2; D may correspond to TRBD1 or TRBD2 (5 bases each). Trimming cost V 4 bases and J 0 bases, with 13 bases left between them. This CDR3 region has 16 residues. CDR1 SGHRS and CDR2 YFSETQ come from the germline V gene. The DNA for the CDR3 is TGCGCCAGCAGCCCCTCGGGACGGACGAACACCGGGGAGCTGTTTTTT. Amino acid sequence: CASSPSGRTNTGELFF.

The rearrangement uses TRBV7-9 and TRBJ2-1; D unresolved. This CDR3 comprises 11 residues. Germline values: CDR1 SEHNR, CDR2 FQNEAQ (reference sequence). The V end was cut by 5 bases, the J end by 8 bases, with 7 bases between. CDR3: CASSPSDEQFF. Here the CDR3 DNA reads TGTGCCAGCAGCCCCTCGGATGAGCAGTTCTTC.

The chain carries TRBV3-1 and TRBJ2-7; D is perhaps TRBD2 (5 bases). Germline loops: CDR1 LGHDT, CDR2 YNNKEL (reference sequence). The V and J ends lost 7 bases and 2 bases respectively, with 21 bases between them. The CDR3 loop spans 16 amino acids. CDR3 sequence reads: CASIEAGRLPTYEQYF. The CDR3, as DNA: TGTGCCAGCATTGAAGCTGGCAGACTACCAACCTACGAGCAGTACTTC.

This clonotype was seen at least ten times. The gene calls are TRBV7-3 and TRBJ2-1; D not resolved. With 5 bases removed from V and 7 bases from J, the gap between germline ends came to 12 bases. This CDR3 has 13 residues. Germline-derived CDR1 and CDR2 are SGHTA and FQGTGA. CDR3 amino acids: CASSPPGWNEQFF. The DNA for the CDR3 is TGTGCCAGCAGCCCTCCCGGCTGGAATGAGCAGTTCTTC.

This clonotype appeared many times. The chain employs TRBV29-1 and TRBJ1-5; the D is unclear. The germline CDR1 and CDR2 sequences are SQVTM and ANQGSEA. V lost 5 bases and J lost 3, with 11 bases in between. The CDR3 sequence is 13 residues long. DNA for the CDR3: TGCAGCGTTTCGACTGCGCCCAATCAGCCCCAGCATTTT. This codes for CSVSTAPNQPQHF.

Only a few counts were recorded for this clonotype. The chain links TRBV9 to TRBJ2-3; D unclear. Germline V gives CDR1 SGDLS, CDR2 YYNGEE. The CDR3 spans 15 residues. Deletions cut 0 bases from V and 0 bases from J, with 8 bases between. The CDR3 is CASSVGTQSTDTQYF. CDR3 DNA sequence: TGTGCCAGCAGCGTAGGTACCCAGAGCACAGATACGCAGTATTTT.

In its sample, this clonotype was seen many times. The chain recombines TRBV24-1 with TRBJ2-5, with a weak D call TRBD2 (5 bases). With 10 bases removed from V and 4 bases from J, the gap between germline ends came to 18 bases. Germline V CDR1 and CDR2: KGHDR, SFDVKD. CDR3 size: 14 residues. In nucleotides, the CDR3 is TGTGCCACTGGCGACTCGAGGGTAGGAGAGACCCAGTACTTC. It codes for CATGDSRVGETQYF.

V usage is TRBV12-3 or TRBV12-4 and J usage is TRBJ2-4; maybe TRBD2 (5 bases). This CDR3 contains 18 residues. V shed 4 bases and J shed 0 bases, with 19 bases lying between them. The CDR3 loop is CASSSDYALPLAKNIQYF. CDR3 sequence (DNA): TGTGCCAGCAGTTCCGACTACGCCCTACCACTAGCCAAAAACATTCAGTACTTC.

Ten or more counts support this clonotype. J is TRBJ2-7 and V is TRBV9, with D tentatively TRBD2 (6 bases). V shed 4 bases and J shed 1 base, with 15 bases lying between them. Germline assignment: CDR1 SGDLS and CDR2 YYNGEE. This CDR3 has 15 amino acids. Here the CDR3 reads CASSPTGSGSYEQYF. For the CDR3, the DNA is TGTGCCAGCAGCCCAACGGGGAGCGGGTCCTACGAGCAGTACTTC.

The rearrangement uses TRBV29-1 and TRBJ2-1; 7 nucleotides line up with TRBD2. V shed 0 bases, J shed 8 bases, and the junction held 1 base outside the gene matches. From germline, CDR1 is SQVTM and CDR2 ANQGSEA. The CDR3 sequence is 12 residues long. The CDR3 DNA reads TGCAGCGTTGAAGATGGGGGGGATGAGCAGTTCTTC. It specifies CSVEDGGDEQFF.

Only a few counts were recorded for this clonotype. The CDR3 loop is CSARAALAGGYNEQFF. Here the CDR3 DNA reads TGCAGTGCTAGAGCCGCCCTAGCGGGTGGTTACAATGAGCAGTTCTTC. The V and J genes are TRBV20-1 and TRBJ2-1; 8 positions agree with TRBD2. The CDR3 runs 16 residues. CDR1 DFQATT and CDR2 SNEGSKA come from the germline V gene (reference sequence). Germline trimming cut 1 base from V and 4 bases from J; bases unmatched to any gene: 9.

The chain employs TRBV9 and TRBJ2-1; TRBD2 matches 13 bases. Germline CDR1 and CDR2: SGDLS and YYNGEE. J lost 6 bases, V lost 3 bases, and 3 bases had no gene match. The CDR3 length is 15 residues. In DNA form, the CDR3 reads TGTGCCAGCAGCGCCGGGACTAGCGGGGCCAATGAGCAGTTCTTC. It translates to CASSAGTSGANEQFF.

There are a few counts of this clonotype. The J gene is TRBJ1-2, the V gene TRBV28; D might be TRBD1 (6 bases). The germline V and J ends were trimmed by 6 bases and 5 bases, with 16 bases remaining between them. This CDR3 is 14 amino acids long. CDR1 and CDR2 from the germline V gene are MDHEN and SYDVKM. The CDR3 sequence is CASSPGQTGYGYTF. CDR3 bases: TGTGCCAGCAGCCCCGGACAGACCGGGTATGGCTACACCTTC.

This clonotype has only a few counts. This rearrangement joins TRBV7-9 to TRBJ2-5; the match to TRBD2 covers 9 bases. Trimming at V came to 6 bases and at J to 11 bases, leaving 19 bases not matched to a gene. CDR1 SEHNR and CDR2 FQNEAQ come from the germline V gene (reference sequence). The CDR3 loop spans 16 amino acids. In nucleotides, the CDR3 is TGTGCCAGCAGTTCTCCTTTGGCGGGGGGGGTAGATGAGCAGTACTTC. Translated: CASSSPLAGGVDEQYF.